This T cell receptor (beta chain) stems from a study of a mutant IDH1 vaccine in newly diagnosed glioma. Study information: There were 62.5% males and roughly 38% females among treated patients, whose mean age was about 38 years. Patients were pretreated with radiotherapy, temozolomide, or both, mostly both. Study findings and constraints: Vaccine-induced responses were seen in about 93% of patients, spanning several MHC alleles.

V was clipped by 7 bases and J by 4 bases, with 13 bases between them. Germline CDR1 ENHRY, CDR2 SYGVKD. The CDR3 runs 13 residues. For this clone: Its antigen is still unknown.

The time point here: baseline, week 1 (first vaccination visit). Treatment: pre-vaccination baseline after standard-of-care therapy. The table came from immunoSEQ multiplex PCR; TCRdb's copy has only in-frame clones and leaves some out. The sample holds just under 95,000 clones; 83% are singletons and the top ten take approximately 7.4%. The TCR was taken from a woman between 45 and 60 years old with glioma. The sample here was PBMCs, taken from a glioma patient treated with radiotherapy, temozolomide or both. The V gene is TRBV10-3, the J gene TRBJ1-1; D is unresolved. The CDR3 nucleotides are TGTGCCATCACCCGAGAGCTGAGCACTGAAGCTTTCTTT. As protein: CAITRELSTEAFF.